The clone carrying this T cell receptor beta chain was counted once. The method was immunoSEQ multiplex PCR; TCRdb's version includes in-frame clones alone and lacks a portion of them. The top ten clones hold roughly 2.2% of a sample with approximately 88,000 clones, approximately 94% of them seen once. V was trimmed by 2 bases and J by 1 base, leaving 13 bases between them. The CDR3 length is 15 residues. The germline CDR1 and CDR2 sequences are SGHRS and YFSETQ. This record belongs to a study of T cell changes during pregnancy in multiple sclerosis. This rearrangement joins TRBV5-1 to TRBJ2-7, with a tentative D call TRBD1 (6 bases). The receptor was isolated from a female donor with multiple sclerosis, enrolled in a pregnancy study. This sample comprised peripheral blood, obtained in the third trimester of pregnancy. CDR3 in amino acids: CASSLLGTTSYEQYF. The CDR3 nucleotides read TGCGCCAGCAGCTTACTGGGGACAACTTCCTACGAGCAGTACTTC.